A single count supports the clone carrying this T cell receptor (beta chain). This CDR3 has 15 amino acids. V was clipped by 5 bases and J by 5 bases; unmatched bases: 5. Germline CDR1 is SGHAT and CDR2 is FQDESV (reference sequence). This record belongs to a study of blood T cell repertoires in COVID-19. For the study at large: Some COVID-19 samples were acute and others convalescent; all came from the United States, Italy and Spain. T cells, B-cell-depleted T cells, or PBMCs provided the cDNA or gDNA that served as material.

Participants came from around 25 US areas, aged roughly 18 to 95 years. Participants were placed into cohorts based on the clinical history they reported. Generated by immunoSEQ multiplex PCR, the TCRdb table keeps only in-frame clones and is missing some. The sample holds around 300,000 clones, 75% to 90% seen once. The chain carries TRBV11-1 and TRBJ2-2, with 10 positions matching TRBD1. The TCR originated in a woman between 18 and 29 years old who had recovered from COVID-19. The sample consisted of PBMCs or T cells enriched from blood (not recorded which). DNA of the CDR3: TGTGCCAGCAGCCGACAGGGGGCTCGTACCGGGGAGCTGTTTTTT. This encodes CASSRQGARTGELFF.